One and the same sample provided the 6 T cell receptor beta chains below, sequenced in a study of shared clonotypes between healthy human individuals (dated by TCRdb to the early 2020s). Libraries were made using the immunoSEQ multiplex PCR assay. TCRdb took this table from immuneACCESS and kept in-frame rearrangements with V and J called. Such tables lack part of the clones; where checked against another copy, unresolved V genes explain under half of the gap, and the rest is unexplained. The sample table holds about 1.5 million clones, of which 95% to 99% were seen once. The ten largest clones add up to 0.4% to 0.45% of the sample. Sample: naive CD4+ T cells sorted from blood. The cell subset or site tag for this specimen amounts to: CD45RA+ positively selected. The source is a man under 40 in good health.

This chain connects TRBV10-1 to TRBJ2-1, with 13 positions matching TRBD2. Germline V gene data show CDR1 as WNHNN and CDR2 as SYGVQD (reference sequence). The J segment lost 7 bases and the V segment lost 6 bases, leaving 6 bases of the junction unmatched. This CDR3 region has 15 residues. DNA of the CDR3: TGCGCCAGCAGCACGACTAGCGGGAGGTCAAATGAGCAGTTCTTC. Translating it yields CASSTTSGRSNEQFF.

The chain links TRBV5-5 to TRBJ2-6; D gene uncertain. The CDR3 is 17 residues long. Germline values: CDR1 SGHKS, CDR2 YYEKEE (reference sequence). V was cut by 1 base and J by 1 base, with 12 bases left in between. The CDR3 spells CASSLWQDASGANVLTF. The CDR3 DNA follows: TGTGCCAGCAGCTTGTGGCAGGACGCGTCTGGGGCCAACGTCCTGACTTTC.

The CDR3 DNA reads as TGTGCCAGCACCCTCCGCGACCTATATGTCTACAATGAGCAGTTCTTC. This gives the protein CASTLRDLYVYNEQFF. This chain joins TRBV7-7 and TRBJ2-1; the D is unclear. The CDR3 is made up of 16 amino acids. Germline CDR1 SSHAT, CDR2 FNYEAQ (reference sequence). Trimming cost V 7 bases and J 3 bases, with 19 bases left between them.

The chain uses TRBV2 and TRBJ1-5; D gene ambiguous. Germline V lookup: CDR1 SNHLY, CDR2 FYNNEI. V was trimmed by 2 bases and J by 0 bases, leaving 11 bases between them. The CDR3 covers 16 residues. The CDR3 protein is CASSEYGRVSNQPQHF. Here the CDR3 DNA reads TGTGCCAGCAGTGAATATGGCAGAGTTAGCAATCAGCCCCAGCATTTT.

The V and J genes are TRBV6-5 and TRBJ2-2, with 7 bases aligning to TRBD1. The CDR3 length is 12 residues. V was pared by 6 bases and J by 7 bases, with 2 bases of the junction left unmatched. The V gene's germline CDR1 is MNHEY and CDR2 SVGAGI. For the CDR3, the DNA is TGTGCCAGCAGGACAGGGATCGGGGAGCTGTTTTTT. Its protein is CASRTGIGELFF.

This chain joins TRBV30 and TRBJ1-1; D unresolved. This CDR3 has 10 amino acids. V gave up 5 bases and J gave up 8 bases, with 9 bases separating them. Looked up from germline, CDR1 is GTSNPN and CDR2 is SVGIG (reference sequence). CDR3 region: CAWDVQEAFF. In DNA, the CDR3 is TGTGCCTGGGATGTCCAGGAAGCTTTCTTT.